This T cell receptor (beta chain) stems from a study of cytomegalovirus exposure and HLA in healthy donors. As for the study in general: Around 85 million unique TCR sequences came from HLA-typed donors in an early release. Study-wide findings and caveats: In a later analysis, a missense DCLRE1C variant was linked to TCR beta V- and J-gene trimming. Later analysis indicated greater clonal expansion among HLA-associated TCR beta chains than among equally common other chains. TCR association rates varied by HLA locus in a later analysis, with DRB1 highest and HLA-C lowest.

Vbeta (60) and Jbeta (13) primers were used in the PCR. Only in-frame clones appear in the TCRdb table, and some are missing; sequencing was by immunoSEQ multiplex PCR. The sample consists of about 76,000 clones, approximately 79% of them appearing once. Notes on this clone: The antigen remains unidentified.

Germline loops: CDR1 SNHLY, CDR2 FYNNEI. Losses at the gene ends were 6 bases for V and 1 base for J; bases not matched to a gene: 12. This CDR3 has 18 residues. This clonotype originated in a young man in good health and CMV-seronegative. V usage is TRBV2 and J usage is TRBJ2-5, with 12 bases that match TRBD2. The specimen sequenced was PBMCs. The CDR3, as DNA: TGTGCCAGCAGAGACCTAGCGGGAGGGCCCGAGTCCCAAGAGACCCAGTACTTC. Translation gives CASRDLAGGPESQETQYF.